This T cell receptor beta chain originates from a study of blood T cell repertoires in COVID-19. Study details: Nucleic acid was either cDNA or gDNA, and it came from T cells, B-cell-depleted T cells, or PBMCs.

The junction had 5 bases not matched to a gene; V was cut back by 7 bases and J by 0 bases. This CDR3 is built from 14 residues. CDR1 and CDR2 (germline): SGHRS, YFSETQ. In the authors' methods: Researchers report that nucleated cell counts were estimated from reference gene primer amplification. Generated by immunoSEQ multiplex PCR, the TCRdb table keeps only in-frame clones and is missing some. V, J and clone size were drawn from that table, and D and trimming were deduced from the DNA. The sample includes about 140,000 clones, around four fifths seen only once; the top ten take about 4.2%. The chain recombines TRBV5-1 with TRBJ2-3; the match to TRBD1 covers 7 bases. The sample was peripheral blood. The sequence derives from a woman of 80 years or more with acute or convalescent COVID-19. CDR3 nucleotide sequence: TGCGCCAGCGCAACGGGACAGAGCACAGATACGCAGTATTTT. This translates into CASATGQSTDTQYF. The whole variable domain, filled in from reference TRBV5-1 and TRBJ2-3, reads KAGVTQTPRYLIKTRGQQVTLSCSPISGHRSVSWYQQTPGQGLQFLFEYFSETQRNKGNFPGRFSGRQFSNSRSEMNVSTLELGDSALYLCASATGQSTDTQYFGPGTRLTVL.